These 8 T cell receptor beta chains originate from one sample sequenced in a study of cytomegalovirus exposure and HLA in healthy donors. Both 60 Vbeta primers and 13 Jbeta primers went into the PCR. Produced via immunoSEQ multiplex PCR; TCRdb's table is partial and in-frame only. The data contain about 130,000 clones, 70% to 80% of them singletons. Sequenced: PBMCs. These receptors were obtained from a young man in good health and CMV-seronegative.

This clone was observed a few times. V gene TRBV6-5 combines with J gene TRBJ2-7, with 8 nucleotides matching TRBD1. The ends lost 7 bases at V and 2 bases at J; junction bases unmatched: 1. CDR1 MNHEY and CDR2 SVGAGI come from the germline V gene. The CDR3 contains 12 residues. CDR3 DNA: TGTGCCAGCACGGGACAGGCCTACGAGCAGTACTTC. Translating it yields CASTGQAYEQYF.

The chain is built from TRBV19 and TRBJ2-7, with 7 nucleotides matching TRBD2. Trimming removed 4 bases from V and 2 bases from J; junction bases left unmatched: 11. Per the germline V gene, CDR1 is LNHDA and CDR2 is SQIVND (reference sequence). CDR3 size: 16 residues. CDR3 loop: CASSTPGQGLAYEQYF. CDR3 DNA sequence: TGTGCCAGTAGTACCCCAGGACAAGGACTAGCCTACGAGCAGTACTTC.

The CDR3 coding sequence is TGTGCCAGCAGCCACAGGACTAGCCGCGAGCAGTACTTC. Translating it yields CASSHRTSREQYF. The gene calls are TRBV7-8 and TRBJ2-7; the match to TRBD2 covers 8 bases. Germline-derived CDR1 and CDR2 are SGHVS and FQNEAQ. Trimming took 5 bases from V and 6 from J; bases not matched to a gene: 6. This CDR3 is 13 amino acids long.

The chain carries TRBV7-9 and TRBJ1-2; 7 nucleotides line up with TRBD1. V lost 5 bases, J lost 12 bases, and 15 bases stayed unmatched. The CDR3 is 14 residues long. Germline V CDR1 and CDR2: SEHNR, FQNEAQ (reference sequence). Written as DNA, the CDR3 is TGTGCCAGCAGCGAACGGGGACAGCCCCAGGCTAACACCTTC. Its protein product is CASSERGQPQANTF.

The chain carries TRBV11-2 and TRBJ1-1; 8 bases agree with TRBD1. CDR3 length equals 15 residues. CDR1 is SGHAT, CDR2 FQNNGV, per germline. V lost 5 bases to trimming and J lost 0 bases; unmatched junction nucleotides: 5. The CDR3 DNA sequence: TGTGCCAGCAGCCCCGGACAGGGCTTGAACACTGAAGCTTTCTTT. It translates to CASSPGQGLNTEAFF.

The J gene is TRBJ2-3, the V gene TRBV13; D gene uncertain. V lost 5 bases and J lost 5, with 8 bases in between. The CDR3 contains 12 residues. Per germline, CDR1 PRHDT and CDR2 FYEKMQ (reference sequence). CDR3 sequence (DNA): TGTGCCAGCAGCCCCCACGGAGATACGCAGTATTTT. Its translation is CASSPHGDTQYF. The whole variable domain, remainder taken from reference TRBV13 and TRBJ2-3, is AAGVIQSPRHLIKEKRETATLKCYPIPRHDTVYWYQQGPGQDPQFLISFYEKMQSDKGSIPDRFSAQQFSDYHSELNMSSLELGDSALYFCASSPHGDTQYFGPGTRLTVL.

For the CDR3, the DNA is TGTGCCAGCAGTTACTCGATCAGGGGCTCTGGAAACACCATATATTTT. It codes for CASSYSIRGSGNTIYF. The chain couples TRBV6-5 to TRBJ1-3, with D possibly matching TRBD1 (6 bases). This CDR3 contains 16 residues. Per germline, CDR1 MNHEY and CDR2 SVGAGI. The V and J ends lost 0 bases and 0 bases respectively, with 9 bases between them.

The gene calls are TRBV6-6 and TRBJ1-1, with D tentatively TRBD1 (5 bases). V gave up 6 bases and J gave up 5 bases, with 16 bases separating them. CDR3 size: 14 residues. Germline CDR1 and CDR2: MNHNY and SVGAGI (reference sequence). CDR3 DNA: TGTGCCAGCAGGATTCGCCAGGGAGGAACTGAAGCTTTCTTT. Translating it yields CASRIRQGGTEAFF.